The clone carrying this T cell receptor (beta chain) was seen a few times. Its antigen remains unidentified. In TCRdb, the 5' RACE reads were re-called with MiXCR into one record per CDR3 protein. This sample yields 150,000 to 200,000 distinct CDR3 sequences, of which roughly 13% are seen a single time; 11% belongs to the top ten. The data were obtained in a study of CD8 T cells in ankylosing spondylitis. General study points: In ankylosing spondylitis blood, a motif of eight highly homologous TCR beta variants appeared characteristic. Some of the motif variants had earlier been found in reactive arthritis patients' fluid and blood.

The CDR3 is made up of 15 amino acids. Trimming pared 4 bases from V and 0 bases from J, leaving 13 bases between. The germline V gene encodes CDR1 LNHDA and CDR2 SQIVND (reference sequence). The gene calls are TRBV19 and TRBJ2-7, with D possibly being TRBD1 (5 bases). The sequenced sample was blood, either unsorted or a sorted T cell fraction (not recorded which). The sequence was collected from a female donor with ankylosing spondylitis or in good health (not recorded which). The DNA for the CDR3 is TGTGCCAGTAGTACAACAGGAGTCGGCTCCTACGAGCAGTACTTC. Amino acids: CASSTTGVGSYEQYF. Full variable domain (remainder filled in from reference TRBV19 and TRBJ2-7): DGGITQSPKYLFRKEGQNVTLSCEQNLNHDAMYWYRQDPGQGLRLIYYSQIVNDFQKGDIAEGYSVSREKKESFPLTVTSAQKNPTAFYLCASSTTGVGSYEQYFGPGTRLTVT.